This TCR beta chain was retrieved from a study of beta chain features in type 1 diabetes. Study-level background: The study examined roughly 110,000,000 sorted cells across all samples.

Only one heparinised blood draw was taken per donor, and its volume averaged about 120 mL. The investigators reverse transcribed all of the isolated RNA, so they sequenced expressed TCRB transcripts. Using immunoSEQ multiplex PCR, the repertoire was profiled, and TCRdb retains in-frame clones only, with some absent. The table lists some 350,000 clones, about 10% of them singletons, with about 0.63% in the top ten. A remark on this clone: Its cognate antigen is unknown.

General observations from the study: When Type 1 diabetes patients were examined, their TCRB CDR3s proved moderately but significantly shorter in all four CD4+ subsets.

This CDR3 contains 14 residues. Looked up from germline, CDR1 is SGHVS and CDR2 is FQNEAQ. V gave up 1 base and J gave up 3 bases, with 10 bases separating them. This receptor was taken from a man between 25 and 39 years old with type 1 diabetes. The chain uses TRBV7-8 and TRBJ2-7, with no clear D. Source material: central memory CD4+ T cells from blood. Here the CDR3 DNA reads TGTGCCAGCAGCTTAGAGTCCCGGAACTACGAGCAGTACTTC. It specifies CASSLESRNYEQYF.